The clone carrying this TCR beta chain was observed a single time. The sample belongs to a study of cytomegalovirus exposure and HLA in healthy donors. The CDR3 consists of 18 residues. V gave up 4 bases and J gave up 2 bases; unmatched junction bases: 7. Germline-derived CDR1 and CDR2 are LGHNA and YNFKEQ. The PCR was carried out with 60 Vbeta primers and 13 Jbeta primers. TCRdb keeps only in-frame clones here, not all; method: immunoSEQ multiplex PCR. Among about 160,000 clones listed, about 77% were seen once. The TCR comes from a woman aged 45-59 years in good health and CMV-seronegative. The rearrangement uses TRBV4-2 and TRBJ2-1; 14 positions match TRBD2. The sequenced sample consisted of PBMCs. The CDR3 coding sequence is TGTGCCAGCAGCCCGGGGACTAGCGGGAGTTTAACCTACAATGAGCAGTTCTTC. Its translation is CASSPGTSGSLTYNEQFF.